These T cell receptor beta chains were read from a single sample in a study of metastatic and nonmetastatic thyroid tumors. Using MiXCR, TCRdb re-called clones from the PCR reads. Of some 60,000 clones in the sample, under 30% were seen once. The sample comprised blood. These receptors all stem from a female donor with papillary thyroid cancer or a benign thyroid nodule (not recorded which). Some clones in this sample may be carry-over from other donors' samples. Each CDR3 is given with its conserved first and last residue.

TRBV11-2 CASSPGQGGYGYTF
TRBV27 CASSFGGGREQYF
TRBV3-1 CASSHYPGQGDYGYTF
TRBV19 CASSPGPVVEAFF
TRBV7-2 CASSIQSSYNEQFF
TRBV2 CASSEGIRQGAFF
TRBV7-2 CASSLATGHDQPQHF
TRBV30 CAWSGGREQYF
TRBV30 CAWRWGVAGPGYYEQYF
TRBV20-1 CSARQYQETQYF
TRBV4-3 CASSQDRPSGGVVGELFF
TRBV12-3/TRBV12-4 CASSTSAGVEQCF
TRBV6-1 CASSDGAAGTGELFF
TRBV9 CASSVGRGSEQYF
TRBV24-1 CATSGRGPHSYNEQFF
TRBV28 CASSLLLGLAREGYEQYF
TRBV6-1 CASRHWDEQFF
TRBV10-3 CAISENRGTNYGYTF
TRBV25-1 CASREGTYGYTF
TRBV28 CASSSGTYEQYF
TRBV11-2 CASSLVASGSGTQYF
TRBV7-3 CASSQASGELFF
TRBV6-1 CASSEAPGTYNEQFF
TRBV5-1 CASSSTGANEQFF
TRBV6-1 CASSQGTGYDTEAFF
TRBV5-1 CASSPRDIDYEQYF
TRBV15 CATSRRERSDTQYF
TRBV6-1 CASSPTSGVSDTQYF